This passage covers 5 T cell receptor beta chains from one sample sequenced in a study of beta chain features in type 1 diabetes. The study reverse transcribed the entire isolated RNA, so it sequenced expressed TCRB transcripts. Sequencing was performed with immunoSEQ multiplex PCR; in TCRdb, only in-frame clones are kept and a portion is missing. This table has roughly 370,000 clones, around 13% appearing once. The sample was naive CD4+ T cells from blood. These receptors were taken from a man aged 30 to 45 in good health.

The chain recombines TRBV4-3 with TRBJ1-6; 9 positions agree with TRBD1. Germline V lookup: CDR1 LGHNA, CDR2 YSLEER. The CDR3 sequence is 15 residues long. Unmatched junction bases numbered 3, after V lost 4 bases and J lost 5 bases. CDR3 region: CASSRDRADNSPLHF. For the CDR3, the DNA is TGCGCCAGCAGCCGGGACAGGGCGGATAATTCACCCCTCCACTTT.

V usage is TRBV7-8 and J usage is TRBJ2-3; 13 bases map to TRBD2. With 0 bases clipped from V and 1 base from J, the junction kept 1 base outside the gene matches. Germline CDR1 and CDR2: SGHVS and FQNEAQ. CDR3 size: 17 residues. This chain's CDR3 is CASSLAGLAGGTDTQYF. The CDR3 nucleotides read TGTGCCAGCAGCTTAGCAGGACTAGCGGGGGGCACAGATACGCAGTATTTT.

The J gene is TRBJ2-3, the V gene TRBV4-3; the match to TRBD1 covers 8 bases. The CDR3 covers 15 residues. V lost 0 bases and J lost 4; bases outside the gene matches: 3. Looked up from germline, CDR1 is LGHNA and CDR2 is YSLEER. In DNA, the CDR3 is TGCGCCAGCAGCCAAGAACAGGGGGTCGCAGATACGCAGTATTTT. Translation: CASSQEQGVADTQYF.

The chain links TRBV5-1 to TRBJ2-5; TRBD2 matches 8 bases. With 4 bases clipped from V and 3 bases from J, the junction kept 5 bases outside the gene matches. Germline CDR1 and CDR2: SGHRS and YFSETQ. CDR3 size: 14 residues. The CDR3 DNA follows: TGCGCCAGCAGCACGGGACTAGTAAAAGAGACCCAGTACTTC. It specifies CASSTGLVKETQYF. Variable domain in full (rest from reference TRBV5-1 and TRBJ2-5): KAGVTQTPRYLIKTRGQQVTLSCSPISGHRSVSWYQQTPGQGLQFLFEYFSETQRNKGNFPGRFSGRQFSNSRSEMNVSTLELGDSALYLCASSTGLVKETQYFGPGTRLLVL.

The chain's CDR3 is CASSYREPSTDTQYF. DNA of the CDR3: TGTGCCAGCAGCTACAGGGAACCTAGCACAGATACGCAGTATTTT. The V and J genes are TRBV7-2 and TRBJ2-3; possibly TRBD1 for D (6 bases). This CDR3 has 15 residues. The V end was cut by 4 bases, the J end by 0 bases, with 11 bases between. Per germline, CDR1 SGHTA and CDR2 FQGNSA.